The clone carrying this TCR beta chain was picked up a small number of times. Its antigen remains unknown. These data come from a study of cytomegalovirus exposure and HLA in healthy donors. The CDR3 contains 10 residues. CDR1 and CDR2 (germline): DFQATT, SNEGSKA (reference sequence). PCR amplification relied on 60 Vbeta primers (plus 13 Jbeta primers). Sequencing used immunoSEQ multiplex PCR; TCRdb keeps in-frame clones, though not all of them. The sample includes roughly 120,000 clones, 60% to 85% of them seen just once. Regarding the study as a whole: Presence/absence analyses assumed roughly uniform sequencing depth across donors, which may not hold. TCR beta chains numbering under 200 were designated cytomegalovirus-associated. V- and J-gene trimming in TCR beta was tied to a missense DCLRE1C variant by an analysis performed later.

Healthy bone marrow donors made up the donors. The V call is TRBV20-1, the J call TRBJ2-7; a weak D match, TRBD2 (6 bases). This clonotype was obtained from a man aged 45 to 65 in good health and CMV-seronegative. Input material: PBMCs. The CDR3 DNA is TGCGCGACTAGAAACTACGAGCAGTACTTC. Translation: CATRNYEQYF.